This T cell receptor (beta chain) was profiled in a study of identical twins. General study results and limits: Weaker excess twin sharing was seen among beta out-of-frame sequences. Out-of-frame alpha sequences common to twins exhibited a surplus of low generation probability.

cDNA molecules carried unique molecular identifiers, and template switching added a universal primer site. A single record per CDR3 protein comes from TCRdb applying MiXCR to the 5' RACE reads. The data hold 1.5 million to 2 million distinct CDR3 sequences, with 25% to 35% observed a single time. Notes on this clonotype: No antigen is known for it.

CDR1 SGHAT and CDR2 FQDESV come from the germline V gene (reference sequence). CDR3 size: 15 residues. The ends lost 3 bases at V and 5 bases at J; junction bases unmatched: 5. The J gene is TRBJ2-1, the V gene TRBV11-1, with 9 bases aligning to TRBD2. The source material was cord blood. The TCR originated in a newborn girl in good health. CDR3 amino acids: CASSLRTSVNNEQFF. CDR3 coding DNA: TGTGCCAGCAGCTTGAGGACTAGCGTTAACAATGAGCAGTTCTTC.